This T cell receptor beta chain was identified during a study of CD8+ T cells in alopecia areata (dated by TCRdb to the late 2010s). General notes on the study: The treated patients, all with moderate-to-severe alopecia areata, were enrolled in an open-label pilot trial of oral tofacitinib given at 5 to 10 mg twice daily. Tofacitinib was administered for 6 to 18 months, and 6 months of follow-up off drug were then conducted to assess delayed response and recurrence. Disease severity in treated patients was measured with the SALT score, which quantifies the percentage of affected scalp surface area. High-throughput TCRbeta sequencing was used to examine T cell clonal expansion in alopecia areata in both the C3H/HeJ mouse model and human patients. On the human side, TCRbeta sequencing was run on scalp tissue and on sorted CD4+ and CD8+ peripheral blood T cells from healthy controls and from alopecia areata patients with either patchy or totalis/universalis disease. Patients on tofacitinib were biopsied at baseline and after 4 and 24 weeks of treatment, and several of the patients also had a later scalp biopsy. Scalp clonality was compared among normal scalp (n=4), patchy alopecia areata scalp (n=8), and alopecia totalis/universalis scalp (n=8). RNA came from the PAXgene miRNA kit for fixed scalp, the miRNeasy kit for PBMCs, and the RNeasy kit for mouse skin. Amplification of TCRbeta CDR3 regions was done by immunoSEQ multiplex PCR using 35 Vbeta forward primers and 13 Jbeta reverse primers. General findings and caveats noted by the study authors: TCR sequences shared between patients were less clear than in mice, possibly partly because of HLA diversity in the patient population. During tofacitinib treatment, many expanded lesional clones remained in scalp and blood, and this persistence may partly explain relapse after treatment is stopped. The treated cohort was small, with a single nonresponder, so links between baseline CD8+ expansion and response need larger studies. Compared with normal scalp, lesional scalp had higher clonality and more expanded CD8+ clones, particularly in alopecia totalis/universalis, a pattern that suggests antigenic drive. Resident alphabeta T cells in normal human skin are also sequenced, complicating scalp TCR repertoire analysis, unlike mouse skin dominated by gammadelta T cells. Scalp clonality and the number of expanded CD8+ clones among the top 100 scalp clones were significantly decreased by tofacitinib.

V loses 3 bases at its end and J loses 2 bases; junction bases beyond the gene matches: 5. CDR1 and CDR2, per the germline V gene (reference sequence), are SEHNR and FQNEAQ. Spanning cysteine to phenylalanine, the CDR3 consists of 16 amino acids. Only the CDR3 portion is preserved as DNA: 48 bases, with reading frame beginning at the first base. Read against the paper, the sample's treatment or condition label means: oral pan-JAK inhibitor, 5-10 mg twice daily. Lesional scalp punch biopsies and peripheral blood were collected from alopecia areata patients. After PBMCs were isolated by density centrifugation and stained for CD3, CD4 and CD8, a FACSAria was used to sort CD4+ and CD8+ T cells. For this clone: What this receptor recognizes is not known. No qualities accompany the bases; no much larger clone lies one base away.

The library came from the immunoSEQ multiplex PCR assay. To provide template for TCR sequencing, every sample had RNA extracted and reverse transcribed into cDNA. SuperScript III was used to make first-strand cDNA, primed with a 2:1 mix of oligo-dT and random hexamers. A synthetic immune receptor repertoire was used to gauge amplification bias, and whatever bias remained was removed computationally. As for the original processing: Raw reads were preprocessed for error removal, and CDR3 was defined according to IMGT conventions as running from the conserved cysteine to phenylalanine. Clonality was computed as 1 minus the Shannon entropy, with the entropy normalized by log2 of the number of productive unique TCRs. Scalp TCRbeta sequences were cross-referenced with sorted blood CD4 and CD8 repertoires so that the CD4 or CD8 identity of scalp clones could be inferred. TCRdb took this table from immuneACCESS and kept in-frame rearrangements with V and J called. Such tables lack part of the clones; where checked against another copy, unresolved V genes explain under half of the gap, and the rest is unexplained. From that table come the V and J calls and clone size; the DNA was used to work out D and trimming. The sample table shows around 97,000 clones, and approximately 90% are seen once. The ten most abundant clones make up over 8.5% of the sample.

Here the sequenced sample was CD8+ T cells sorted from blood, taken between weeks 30 and 35, from a patient treated with tofacitinib. The clonotype originates from a human donor with alopecia areata. The chain employs TRBV7-9 and TRBJ2-3; 10 middle bases align to TRBD1. The DNA sequence is as follows: TGTGCCAGCAGCTTTGGGACAGGGGAGTCCACAGATACGCAGTATTTT. Translated, this gives CASSFGTGESTDTQYF.